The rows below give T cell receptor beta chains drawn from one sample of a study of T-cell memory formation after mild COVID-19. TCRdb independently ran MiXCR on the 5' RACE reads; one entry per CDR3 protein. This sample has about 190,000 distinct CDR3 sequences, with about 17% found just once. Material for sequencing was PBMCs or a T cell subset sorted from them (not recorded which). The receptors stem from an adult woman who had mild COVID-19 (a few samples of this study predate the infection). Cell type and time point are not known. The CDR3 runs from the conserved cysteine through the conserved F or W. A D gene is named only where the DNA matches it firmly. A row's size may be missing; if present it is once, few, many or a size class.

TGCAGCGCTTACAAGGACAGCCTAACGCAGTATTTT	CSAYKDSLTQYF	few	TRBV29-1	TRBJ2-3	.
TGCGCCAGCAGCTCACAGGGGGTGAACACTGAAGCTTTCTTT	CASSSQGVNTEAFF	.	TRBV5-1	TRBJ1-1	TRBD1
TGCAGCGTCCTCCTAGCGGGATTCTACGAGCAGTACTTC	CSVLLAGFYEQYF	few	TRBV29-1	TRBJ2-7	TRBD2
TGTGCCAGCAGTTACCGGGGGACAGGGGGCGCGAAGACCCAGTACTTC	CASSYRGTGGAKTQYF	.	TRBV6-5	TRBJ2-5	TRBD1
TGCAGTGCTAGAGATCGAATACTGGTACTAGCGGGGACAGATACGCAGTATTTT	CSARDRILVLAGTDTQYF	.	TRBV20-1	TRBJ2-3	TRBD2
TGTGCCAGCAGCCAAGAGGGAGGGGGGGAAGCTTTCTTT	CASSQEGGGEAFF	few	TRBV4-2	TRBJ1-1	.
TGCGCCAGCAGCTATTCTGGGGATACGCAGTATTTT	CASSYSGDTQYF	.	TRBV5-1	TRBJ2-3	.
TGCGCCAGCAGCTCCTCGACAGGGGGCTATGGGGACACTGAAGCTTTCTTT	CASSSSTGGYGDTEAFF	.	TRBV5-1	TRBJ1-1	TRBD1
TGTGCCAGCAGCCCCGGTTGGGGGCTCGAGCAGTACTTC	CASSPGWGLEQYF	many	TRBV7-2	TRBJ2-7	.
TGCAGCGTTGAAGTAGTGACAGTACACGGGGAGCTGTTTTTT	CSVEVVTVHGELFF	.	TRBV29-1	TRBJ2-2	.
TGTGCCAGCAGCAAGGGGGTGGGACTGGGGCAGCCCCAGCATTTT	CASSKGVGLGQPQHF	many	TRBV9	TRBJ1-5	.
TGTGCCAGCTCTCGGGACCGAAAGGGGACCCAGCAGTACTTC	CASSRDRKGTQQYF	few	TRBV18	TRBJ2-7	.
TGTGCCAGCTCACAGGGACAGACCACAGATACGCAGTATTTT	CASSQGQTTDTQYF	.	TRBV18	TRBJ2-3	TRBD1
TGTGCCAGCAGTCTCCTCGGGCCTGGCTACACCTTC	CASSLLGPGYTF	.	TRBV28	TRBJ1-2	.
TGTGCCAGCAGTTATGACGGGAGGTGGTCGGAGACCCAGTACTTC	CASSYDGRWSETQYF	many	TRBV6-2/TRBV6-3	TRBJ2-5	TRBD2
TGCGCCAGCAGCTTAGGACAGGGTGTGTGGGATGAGCAGTTCTTC	CASSLGQGVWDEQFF	few	TRBV5-1	TRBJ2-1	TRBD1
TGTGCCAGCAGCCGAGGACAGGGCAGAGGCGAGACCCAGTACTTC	CASSRGQGRGETQYF	.	TRBV3-1	TRBJ2-5	TRBD1
TGTGCCAGCAGTAACAGGGGGCGCGAGACCCAGTACTTC	CASSNRGRETQYF	.	TRBV12-3/TRBV12-4	TRBJ2-5	TRBD1
TGCGCCAGCAGCCATCTACCCCGTAGGACTAGCGGGGCCTTCGATGAGCAGTTCTTC	CASSHLPRRTSGAFDEQFF	.	TRBV4-1	TRBJ2-1	TRBD2
TGTGCCAGCAGTCTGTCACAAAGGAAGAGCTCCTACGAGCAGTACTTC	CASSLSQRKSSYEQYF	.	TRBV3-1	TRBJ2-7	.
TGTGCAAGTCGCTTGAAAGGACAAGGCGCACTTGGAAACACCATATATTTT	CASRLKGQGALGNTIYF	.	TRBV12-2	TRBJ1-3	.
TGTGCCAGCAGCTTGCACAGAGACACTGAAGCTTTCTTT	CASSLHRDTEAFF	.	TRBV7-2	TRBJ1-1	.
TGTGCCAGCAGCCAGGGATTCTACGAGCAGTACTTC	CASSQGFYEQYF	few	TRBV3-1	TRBJ2-7	.
TGCAGTGCTAGACGTCGACTAGCGGGGGGGCCATCTGGGGAGACCCAGTACTTC	CSARRRLAGGPSGETQYF	few	TRBV20-1	TRBJ2-5	TRBD2
TGCGCCAGCAGCTTTTTTGGACAGGGCGGCACCGGGGAGCTGTTTTTT	CASSFFGQGGTGELFF	few	TRBV5-1	TRBJ2-2	TRBD1
TGTGCCAGCAGCTTAGATACGGGAGGCACCGGGGAGCTGTTTTTT	CASSLDTGGTGELFF	few	TRBV7-9	TRBJ2-2	TRBD2
TGTGCCAGCAGCCGAGAATGGCAGGGAATGGACACTGAAGCTTTCTTT	CASSREWQGMDTEAFF	.	TRBV6-1	TRBJ1-1	.
TGTGCCAGCGTTAGACAGAACTATGGCTACACCTTC	CASVRQNYGYTF	few	TRBV2	TRBJ1-2	.
TGTGCCAGCAGCCTTCCGGGACAGGGGGCGACGCCCCTCCACTTT	CASSLPGQGATPLHF	.	TRBV28	TRBJ1-6	TRBD1
TGTGCCAGCAGTGACGTGGTCTCTGGGGCCAACGTCCTGACTTTC	CASSDVVSGANVLTF	many	TRBV2	TRBJ2-6	.
TGCGCCAGCAGCCCGGCAGGGACCTCCTACAATGAGCAGTTCTTC	CASSPAGTSYNEQFF	.	TRBV4-1	TRBJ2-1	.
TGCAGCGTTGCGATTGGGGAGACCCAGTACTTC	CSVAIGETQYF	.	TRBV29-1	TRBJ2-5	.
TGTGCCAGCTCACCACCGAAGGCAAACAATGAGCAGTTCTTC	CASSPPKANNEQFF	few	TRBV18	TRBJ2-1	.